This T cell receptor (beta chain) was identified during a study of CD4 T cells in relation to SARS-CoV-2 and coronaviruses. This table comes from immunoSEQ multiplex PCR, and its TCRdb copy is limited to in-frame clones, with some not included. The data hold some 68,000 clones, with approximately 95% observed a single time. Unexposed donor CD4+ T cells date from 2011-2018, before the COVID-19 pandemic. Trimming took 0 bases from V and 9 from J; bases not matched to a gene: 4. This CDR3 has 15 residues. The V gene's germline CDR1 is SGHRS and CDR2 YFSETQ. The rearrangement joins TRBV5-1 to TRBJ2-1; 12 nucleotides agree with TRBD2. The receptor was derived from a human donor in good health. Source material: naive CD4+ T cells from PBMCs. The subset: naive CD4+ T cells isolated by negative enrichment. The CDR3 DNA follows: TGCGCCAGCAGCTTGGATCTAGCGGGGGGGCTTGAGCAGTTCTTC. Translating gives CASSLDLAGGLEQFF. Looking up the rest from reference TRBV5-1 and TRBJ2-1 gives the full variable domain: KAGVTQTPRYLIKTRGQQVTLSCSPISGHRSVSWYQQTPGQGLQFLFEYFSETQRNKGNFPGRFSGRQFSNSRSEMNVSTLELGDSALYLCASSLDLAGGLEQFFGPGTRLTVL.